The clone carrying this TCR beta chain has just a few counts. The antigen is undetermined. The sample originates from a study of high-grade serous ovarian cancer treatment subgroups. The protocol was immunoSEQ multiplex PCR, while the TCRdb copy is restricted to in-frame clones and leaves out a portion. Of more than 10,000 clones in the sample, around 65% were seen once. Overall study findings and caveats: These tumor repertoires lack spatial information from bulk sequencing.

Tumor samples were taken before definitive surgery or chemotherapy. The germline CDR1 and CDR2 sequences are SGHTA and FQGNSA. The V and J ends lost 6 bases and 10 bases, in that order; junction bases with no gene match: 16. The CDR3 spans 15 residues. The sequence was obtained from a human donor with high-grade serous ovarian cancer. The sample taken for sequencing was tumor tissue. This chain connects TRBV7-2 to TRBJ1-1; 8 positions agree with TRBD1. CDR3 sequence: CASRLRLDREGGAFF. The CDR3 DNA reads TGTGCCAGCAGACTAAGATTGGACAGGGAAGGAGGAGCTTTCTTT.